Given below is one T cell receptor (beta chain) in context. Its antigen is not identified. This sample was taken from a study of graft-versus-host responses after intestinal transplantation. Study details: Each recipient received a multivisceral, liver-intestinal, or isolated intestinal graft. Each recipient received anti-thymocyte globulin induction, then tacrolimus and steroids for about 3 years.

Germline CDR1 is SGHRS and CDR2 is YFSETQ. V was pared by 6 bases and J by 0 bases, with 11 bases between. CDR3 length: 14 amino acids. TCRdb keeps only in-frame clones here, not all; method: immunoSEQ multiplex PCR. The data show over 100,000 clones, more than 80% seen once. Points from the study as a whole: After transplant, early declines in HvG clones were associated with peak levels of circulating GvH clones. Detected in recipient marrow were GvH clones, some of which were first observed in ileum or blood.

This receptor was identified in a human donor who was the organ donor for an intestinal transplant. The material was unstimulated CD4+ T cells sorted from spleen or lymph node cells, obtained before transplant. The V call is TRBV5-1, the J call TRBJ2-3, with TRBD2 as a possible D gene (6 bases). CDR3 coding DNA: TGCGCCAGCAACTTCGGGAGCAGCACAGATACGCAGTATTTT. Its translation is CASNFGSSTDTQYF.